One and the same sample provided the 4 T cell receptor beta chains below, sequenced in a study of OX40 agonist ivuxolimab in advanced cancers. Sequencing was performed with immunoSEQ multiplex PCR; in TCRdb, only in-frame clones are kept and a portion is missing. Seen here are approximately 47,000 clones, approximately 90% observed once, and the top ten hold around 48%. The sample consisted of CD4+ or CD8+ T cells sorted from blood, taken in a trial of the OX40 agonist ivuxolimab. The receptors derive from an adult with an advanced solid tumor such as melanoma, head and neck, liver or kidney cancer.

The chain carries TRBV19 and TRBJ1-1, with D possibly matching TRBD1 (5 bases). The germline V gene has CDR1 LNHDA and CDR2 SQIVND (reference sequence). V was pared by 1 base and J by 4 bases, with 13 bases between. CDR3 size: 15 residues. This CDR3 is CASSIAAGSGTEAFF. The CDR3 DNA is TGTGCCAGTAGTATAGCGGCAGGGTCGGGCACTGAAGCTTTCTTT.

This chain connects TRBV28 to TRBJ2-7, with D hard to call. The CDR3 spans 14 residues. V was cut by 6 bases and J by 3 bases, with 15 bases left in between. Germline CDR1 reads MDHEN; CDR2 reads SYDVKM. The CDR3 DNA sequence: TGTGCCAGCAGCCACGACAAGAAGTACTACGAGCAGTACTTC. Translated: CASSHDKKYYEQYF.

The genes are TRBV6-6 and TRBJ2-7; D perhaps matches TRBD2 (6 bases). Trimming cost V 7 bases and J 0 bases, with 13 bases left between them. Germline CDR1 reads MNHNY; CDR2 reads SVGAGI (reference sequence). The length of the CDR3 is 14 residues. CDR3 DNA: TGTGCCAGCATGGGGATAGCGGACTCCTACGAGCAGTACTTC. Its protein product is CASMGIADSYEQYF.

This clone was found many times. V is TRBV4-1 and J is TRBJ1-2, with a tentative D call TRBD1 (6 bases). The germline V and J ends were trimmed by 0 bases and 8 bases, with 19 bases remaining between them. The germline V gene has CDR1 MGHRA and CDR2 YSYEKL. This CDR3 comprises 16 residues. CDR3 loop: CASSQDIRGSGLGYTF. The CDR3 DNA reads TGCGCCAGCAGCCAAGACATCAGGGGATCGGGATTGGGCTACACCTTC.